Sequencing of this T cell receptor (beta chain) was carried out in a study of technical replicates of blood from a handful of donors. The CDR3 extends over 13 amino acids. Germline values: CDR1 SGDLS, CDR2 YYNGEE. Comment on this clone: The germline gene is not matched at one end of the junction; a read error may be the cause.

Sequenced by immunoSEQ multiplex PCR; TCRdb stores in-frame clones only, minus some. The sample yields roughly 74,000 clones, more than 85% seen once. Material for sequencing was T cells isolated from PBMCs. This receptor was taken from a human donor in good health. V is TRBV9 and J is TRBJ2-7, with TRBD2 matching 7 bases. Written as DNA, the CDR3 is TGTGCCGGCAGCGCCTCGGGGGGCTACGAGCAGTACTTC. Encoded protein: CAGSASGGYEQYF.